This TCR beta chain was captured in a study of T cells in Graves' hyperthyroidism and ophthalmopathy. The CDR3 extends over 21 amino acids. Germline CDR1 and CDR2: SGDLS and YYNGEE. With V trimmed by 4 bases and J by 0 bases, 22 bases remained unmatched. Regions amplified from RNA transcripts were the TCR beta CDR3 regions. Primed by the HTBI set, a first-round RT-PCR was run on the TCR CDR3. TCRdb itself ran the multiplex PCR reads through MiXCR, one entry per CDR3 protein. The table includes 650,000 to 700,000 distinct CDR3 sequences, 15% to 20% detected once. The specimen sequenced was blood. The clonotype was recovered from a man aged 45 to 65 with Graves' hyperthyroidism. The chain combines TRBV9 with TRBJ1-3; 7 positions agree with TRBD1. The CDR3 region has the DNA TGTGCCAGCAGCAGAAGCACCGGGACAGCACTCGACCTCGTCTCTGGAAACACCATATATTTT. Its protein product is CASSRSTGTALDLVSGNTIYF.